The clone carrying this T cell receptor (beta chain) was seen repeatedly, ten times or more. Its antigen is not known. The sample comes from a study of Graves' ophthalmopathy and Graves' hyperthyroidism. RNA transcripts were the source from which TCR beta CDR3 regions were amplified. Following a first-round RT-PCR that used HTBI primers, a second-round multiplex PCR was carried out. TCRdb redid the calling of the multiplex PCR reads with MiXCR, one entry per CDR3 protein. This table has a few hundred thousand distinct CDR3 sequences, about 40% appearing once. The germline V and J ends were trimmed by 6 bases and 0 bases, with 21 bases remaining between them. Germline V gene data show CDR1 as DFQATT and CDR2 as SNEGSKA (reference sequence). The CDR3 has 17 amino acids. The authors enrolled newly diagnosed hyperthyroidism patients aged 18 to 65 with under 2 months' duration. Study results and limitations: Blood also held most thyroid clonotypes expanded above 0.001 frequency. Sensitivity reached roughly 70% and specificity under 85% when the model predicted ophthalmopathy progression. With about 88% sensitivity and about 83% specificity, a 13-signature model separated ophthalmopathy from stable hyperthyroidism.

V and J are TRBV20-1 and TRBJ1-5; a weak D match, TRBD1 (5 bases). This receptor was obtained from an adult man with Graves' hyperthyroidism. Source material: peripheral blood or thyroid tissue (not recorded which). DNA for the CDR3: TGCAGTGCCCGGGGAGGGGAGAGTTGGCTTAGCAATCAGCCCCAGCATTTT. It encodes CSARGGESWLSNQPQHF.